This T cell receptor (beta chain) was captured by sequencing in a study of CD8 T cells in Susac syndrome. Each multiple sclerosis control was a treatment-naive patient with relapsing-remitting disease that was either stable or active. CD8+ and CD4+ T cells were negatively isolated; TEMRA cells were FACS-enriched. cDNA came from around 0.5 to 1 ug RNA primed by random hexamers. With immunoSEQ multiplex PCR, TCR beta CDR3 was amplified across 54 Vbeta and 13 Jbeta. Using its own MiXCR run on the immunoSEQ multiplex PCR reads, TCRdb lists one record per CDR3 protein. Among about 150,000 distinct CDR3 sequences listed, approximately 96% were seen once. Germline V gives CDR1 LGHDT, CDR2 YNNKEL (reference sequence). Trimming took 1 base from V and 2 from J, leaving 12 bases between them. The CDR3 is 15 amino acids.

This sequence originates from a human donor with multiple sclerosis. The chain employs TRBV3-1 and TRBJ2-7, with D perhaps being TRBD1 or TRBD2 (5 bases each). Sequenced input: CD4+ T cells from PBMCs. The CDR3 nucleotides read TGTGCCAGCAGCCAAGGGAGGCAGGGTGCCTACGAGCAGTACTTC. As protein: CASSQGRQGAYEQYF.